These T cell receptor beta chains were read from a single sample in a study of long-term antiretroviral therapy in people with HIV. TCRdb's copy holds only in-frame clones and misses some; the assay was immunoSEQ multiplex PCR. The table includes around 7,300 clones, around 80% detected once. Sequencing used unsorted PBMCs, obtained approximately 0.9 years before starting antiretroviral therapy. These receptors were collected from a man aged 40-49 years with HIV. Both conserved end residues are trimmed from each CDR3. The size entry is marked missing in some rows and otherwise reads once, few, many or a size class.

J gene,clone size,V gene,CDR3 protein
TRBJ2-7,.,TRBV27,ASSFAGGYEQY
TRBJ2-7,.,TRBV4-3,ASSQGPGQGHYEQY
TRBJ1-1,.,TRBV19,ASRQGAGSEAF
TRBJ1-2,once,TRBV21-1,ASSKGRGRVVTNYGYT
TRBJ2-1,.,TRBV5-1,ASSLDPGIYNEQF
TRBJ2-7,.,TRBV10-3,AISEGRGAQAYYEQY
TRBJ2-7,.,TRBV29-1,SVVPGAGEQY
TRBJ1-2,.,TRBV4-1,ASSQRMGGVHGYT
TRBJ2-2,.,TRBV18,ASSPPGTNTGELF
TRBJ2-7,once,TRBV6-5,ASGELRGSYEQY
TRBJ2-7,.,TRBV30,AWGSGPYEQY
TRBJ2-2,.,TRBV27,ASSVTGGKTGELF
TRBJ1-1,.,TRBV10-2,ASSGKPWGTEAF
TRBJ2-7,.,TRBV28,ASKAGYEQY
TRBJ2-7,.,TRBV30,AWSVDSTYEQY
TRBJ1-6,.,TRBV6-1,ASSEGQGRPYNSPLH
TRBJ2-2,.,TRBV6-6,ASSSSRDSDTGELF
TRBJ1-2,.,TRBV6-6,ATEQGARGYT